The TCR beta chain under discussion was sequenced for a study of shared clonotypes between healthy human individuals. On this clone: Its target is not known.

Study-level findings and limits: Generally, estimated richness proved larger in naive subsets than it did in memory subsets.

CD45RO-negative cells were positively selected for CCR7, leaving out terminally differentiated effector memory CD45RA+ cells. Donors, healthy HIV-negative adults, lacked recent acute infections or vaccinations. The germline V gene encodes CDR1 MDHEN and CDR2 SYDVKM. The CDR3 has 15 amino acids. V was cut by 6 bases and J by 3 bases, with 18 bases left in between. Execution of the assay was at deep level. Using about 190 ng DNA, tens of thousands of T cell genomes, the sorted-subset replicate PCRs were run. The repertoire was sequenced with immunoSEQ multiplex PCR; TCRdb's copy has only in-frame clones and lacks some. The data contain fewer than 1 million clones, around 96% of them singletons.

The sample was naive CD8+ T cells sorted from blood. J is TRBJ2-7 and V is TRBV28; D not resolved. The TCR sequence derives from a man younger than 45 in good health. The CDR3 loop reads CASSPRTIRNYEQYF. CDR3 nucleotide sequence: TGTGCCAGCAGCCCTAGGACCATTCGAAACTACGAGCAGTACTTC.